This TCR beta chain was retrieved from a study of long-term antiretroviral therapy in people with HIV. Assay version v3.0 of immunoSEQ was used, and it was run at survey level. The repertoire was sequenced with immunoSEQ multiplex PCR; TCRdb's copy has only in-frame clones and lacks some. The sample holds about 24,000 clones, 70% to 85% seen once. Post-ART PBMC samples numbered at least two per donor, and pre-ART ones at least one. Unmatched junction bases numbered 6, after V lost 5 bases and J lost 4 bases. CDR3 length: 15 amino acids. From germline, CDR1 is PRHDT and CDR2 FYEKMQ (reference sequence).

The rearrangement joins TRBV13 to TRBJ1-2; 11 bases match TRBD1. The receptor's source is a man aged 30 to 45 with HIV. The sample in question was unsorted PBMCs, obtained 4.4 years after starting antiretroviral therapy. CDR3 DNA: TGTGCCAGCAGCCAGGGACAGGGGGATGCCTATGGCTACACCTTC. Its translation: CASSQGQGDAYGYTF.